Given below is one T cell receptor (beta chain) in context. Its antigen is not known. The data were taken from a study of T cells after yellow fever vaccination. Germline CDR1 and CDR2: MNHEY and SVGAGI. Trimming stripped 6 bases from V and 0 bases from J, with 14 bases between. This CDR3 has 15 residues. Study-wide results and caveats: A secondary response was less intense yet reached its peak sooner, at day 5 versus 15. Only a minor proportion of clonotypes was detected across both CD4 and CD8 compartments. Most primary-vaccination clones reappeared after the booster (about 96% CD4, about 87% CD8).

UMIs were added to TCR cDNA along with a universal primer site when it was made by 5'RACE template switching. TCRdb re-called the 5' RACE reads through MiXCR, storing one row per CDR3 protein. There are some 350,000 distinct CDR3 sequences in the sample; roughly 4% occur only once, and approximately 24% lies in the top ten. The genes are TRBV6-5 and TRBJ1-1; D is unresolved. This receptor was taken from a man aged 18 to 30 who received the YFV17D yellow fever vaccine. Sample: PBMCs, taken 5 days after the yellow fever booster vaccination. CDR3 DNA sequence: TGTGCCAGCAGGTCCCTCGGGGAAATGAACACTGAAGCTTTCTTT. Translated, it gives CASRSLGEMNTEAFF.